This T cell receptor (beta chain) is drawn from a study of T cells after posttransplantation cyclophosphamide. The count of this clone is one. Measured with immunoSEQ multiplex PCR; TCRdb has only the in-frame clones, and not every one. The sample carries more than 8,500 clones, roughly 84% recorded once. With 7 bases removed from V and 4 bases from J, the gap between germline ends came to 17 bases. In germline, CDR1 is SNHLY, CDR2 FYNNEI. This CDR3 region has 14 residues. Busulfan-fludarabine conditioning, marrow transplant, and cyclophosphamide on days +3 and +4 were administered. The sequences come from PBMCs, collected after allogeneic stem cell transplant with posttransplant cyclophosphamide. The TCR originated in a female patient in her forties or fifties who received an allogeneic stem cell transplant from an unrelated donor, was CMV-positive, and had no GVHD. Some T cells here may be from the graft donor. This chain joins TRBV2 and TRBJ2-7; perhaps TRBD2 as D (6 bases). CDR3 sequence (DNA): TGTGCCAGCATCGGGACCCGGGACTCTTACGAGCAGTACTTC. Translation: CASIGTRDSYEQYF.